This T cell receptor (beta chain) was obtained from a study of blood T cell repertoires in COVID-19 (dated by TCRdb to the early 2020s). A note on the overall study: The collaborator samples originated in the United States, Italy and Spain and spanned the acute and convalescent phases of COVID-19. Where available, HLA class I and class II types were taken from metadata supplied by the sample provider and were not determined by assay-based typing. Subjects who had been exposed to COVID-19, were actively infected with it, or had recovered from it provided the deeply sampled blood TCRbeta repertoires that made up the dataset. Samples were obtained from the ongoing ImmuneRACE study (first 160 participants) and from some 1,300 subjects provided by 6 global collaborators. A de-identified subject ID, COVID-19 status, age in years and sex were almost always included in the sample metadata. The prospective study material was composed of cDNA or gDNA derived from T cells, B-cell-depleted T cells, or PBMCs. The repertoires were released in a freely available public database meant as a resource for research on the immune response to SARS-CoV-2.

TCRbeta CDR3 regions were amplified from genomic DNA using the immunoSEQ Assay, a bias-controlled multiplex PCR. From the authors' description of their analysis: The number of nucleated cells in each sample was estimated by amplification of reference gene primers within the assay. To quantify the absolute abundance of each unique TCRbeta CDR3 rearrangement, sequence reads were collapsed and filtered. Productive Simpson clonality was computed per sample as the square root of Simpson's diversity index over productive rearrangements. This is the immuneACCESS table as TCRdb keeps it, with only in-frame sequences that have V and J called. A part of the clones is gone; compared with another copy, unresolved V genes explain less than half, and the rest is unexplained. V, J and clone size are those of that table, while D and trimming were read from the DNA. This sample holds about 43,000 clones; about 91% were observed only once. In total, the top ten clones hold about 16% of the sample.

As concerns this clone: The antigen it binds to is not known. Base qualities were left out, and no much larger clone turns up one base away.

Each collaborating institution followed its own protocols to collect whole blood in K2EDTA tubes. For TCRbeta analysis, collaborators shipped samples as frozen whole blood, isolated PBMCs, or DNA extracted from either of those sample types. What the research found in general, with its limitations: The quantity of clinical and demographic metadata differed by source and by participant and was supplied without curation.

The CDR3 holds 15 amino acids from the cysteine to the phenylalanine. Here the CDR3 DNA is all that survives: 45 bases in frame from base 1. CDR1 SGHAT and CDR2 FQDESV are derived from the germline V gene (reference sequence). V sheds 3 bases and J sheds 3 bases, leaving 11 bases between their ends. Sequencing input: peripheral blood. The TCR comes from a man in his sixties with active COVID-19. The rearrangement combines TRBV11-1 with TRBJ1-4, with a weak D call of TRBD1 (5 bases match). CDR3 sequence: CASSLEGRSNEKLFF. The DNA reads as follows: TGTGCCAGCAGCTTGGAGGGACGGTCTAATGAAAAACTGTTTTTT.